This T cell receptor (beta chain) was retrieved from a study of shared clonotypes between healthy human individuals. Study at large: Each donor contributed plates that comprised three CD4 naive, three CD4 memory, two CD8 naive and one CD8 memory.

Clones were sequenced by immunoSEQ multiplex PCR, and TCRdb holds only the in-frame ones, with some missing. The table lists more than 2 million clones, 95% of them singletons, with roughly 0.13% in the top ten. All the donors were Caucasian adults who lived in Nashville, Tennessee. The germline gives CDR1 DFQATT, CDR2 SNEGSKA (reference sequence). There are 11 residues in the CDR3. The J segment lost 8 bases and the V segment lost 6 bases, leaving 3 bases of the junction unmatched. The clonotype originates from a man between 18 and 35 years old in good health. Sequencing was done on a sample of naive CD4+ T cells sorted from blood. The subset denotes: CD45RA+ positively selected. The chain links TRBV20-1 to TRBJ2-1; 8 nucleotides align to TRBD2. This chain's CDR3 is CSAPGRDEQFF. Here the CDR3 DNA reads TGCAGTGCGCCCGGGAGGGATGAGCAGTTCTTC.